This T cell receptor beta chain is drawn from a study of T cell responses to AZD1222 COVID-19 vaccine. Whole-study findings and limits: Spike-specific TCR depth and breadth grew after two AZD1222 doses. Just 5 to 7 AZD1222 recipients tested seropositive at baseline. Scientists sampled the repertoires only once the peak T cell response had passed.

With respect to this clone: The target antigen is unknown.

Generated by immunoSEQ multiplex PCR, the TCRdb table keeps only in-frame clones and is missing some. The repertoire holds about 100,000 clones, with roughly nine tenths as singletons. The clonotype was recovered from an adult who received the MenACWY meningococcal vaccine as a control. The sequences come from peripheral blood, collected 28 days after the second dose of the MenACWY control vaccine.

The CDR3 bases are TGTGCCAGCAGCTTCCGACAGGGGGAACATACGCAGTATTTT. Translated, it gives CASSFRQGEHTQYF. The J gene is TRBJ2-3, the V gene TRBV7-2; 9 nucleotides align to TRBD1. Germline V lookup: CDR1 SGHTA, CDR2 FQGNSA. The CDR3 is 14 amino acids. J was trimmed by 7 bases and V by 3 bases; bases with no gene match: 5.